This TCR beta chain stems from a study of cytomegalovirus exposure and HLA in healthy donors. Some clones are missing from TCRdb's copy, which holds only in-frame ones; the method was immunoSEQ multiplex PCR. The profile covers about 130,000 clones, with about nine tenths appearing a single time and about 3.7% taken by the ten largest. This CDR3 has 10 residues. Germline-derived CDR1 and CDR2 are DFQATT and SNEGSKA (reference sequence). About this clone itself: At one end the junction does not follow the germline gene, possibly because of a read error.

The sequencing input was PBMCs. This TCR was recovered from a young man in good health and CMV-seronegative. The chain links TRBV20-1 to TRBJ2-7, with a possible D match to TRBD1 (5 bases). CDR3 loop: CSARDQGSVF. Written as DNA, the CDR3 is TGCAGTGCTAGAGATCAGGGCAGTGTCTTC.